Listed here are 29 T cell receptor beta chains from one sample, sequenced in a study of CD8+ T cells in alopecia areata. The treatment was: oral pan-JAK inhibitor, 5-10 mg twice daily. RNA extraction and reverse transcription yielded cDNA as sequencing template. The data were produced by immunoSEQ multiplex PCR, yet TCRdb's version contains in-frame clones alone and is incomplete. The table shows under 110,000 clones, with around 60% occurring only once. Sequencing used CD8+ T cells sorted from blood, obtained at approximately week 61, from a patient treated with tofacitinib. The receptor source for this set is a human donor with alopecia areata.

The genes are TRBV7-9 and TRBJ1-2; D is undetermined. Trimming pared 2 bases from V and 4 bases from J, leaving 8 bases between. CDR1 and CDR2 from the germline V gene are SEHNR and FQNEAQ (reference sequence). CDR3 length: 13 amino acids. CDR3 residues: CASSLRQTYGYTF. CDR3 DNA sequence: TGTGCCAGCAGCTTACGCCAGACCTATGGCTACACCTTC.

The chain combines TRBV5-6 with TRBJ2-1, with TRBD2 matching 10 bases. The CDR3 is 13 residues long. Germline V lookup: CDR1 SGHDT, CDR2 YYEEEE. J lost 8 bases, V lost 3 bases, and 2 bases had no gene match. The CDR3 spells CASSSGTSDEQFF. The CDR3 bases are TGTGCCAGCAGCTCCGGGACTAGCGATGAGCAGTTCTTC.

This chain links TRBV7-2 with TRBJ2-3, with TRBD2 matching over 7 bases. This CDR3 region has 16 residues. Per the germline V gene, CDR1 is SGHTA and CDR2 is FQGNSA. V lost 4 bases and J lost 1; bases outside the gene matches: 8. For the CDR3, the DNA is TGTGCCAGCAGCTACCTGGGCGGGGGTCGCACAGATACGCAGTATTTT. It is translated as CASSYLGGGRTDTQYF.

This sequence joins TRBV11-3 and TRBJ2-2, with D possibly being TRBD2 (6 bases). The CDR3 length is 17 residues. Germline V gene lookup returns CDR1 SGHNT and CDR2 YENEEA. V lost 5 bases to trimming and J lost 0 bases, with 16 bases between them. The CDR3 here is CASSTPAGSSNTGELFF. DNA of the CDR3: TGTGCCAGCAGCACACCAGCGGGCTCCTCGAACACCGGGGAGCTGTTTTTT.

The chain combines TRBV6-5 with TRBJ1-2; 7 bases line up with TRBD1. After removal of 5 bases from V and 4 bases from J, the junction contained 7 bases not matched to a gene. Germline CDR1 MNHEY, CDR2 SVGAGI. This CDR3 is 14 amino acids long. The CDR3 DNA reads TGTGCCAGCAGTGCCAAAGGACAGGTCTATGGCTACACCTTC. This translates into CASSAKGQVYGYTF.

This chain links TRBV29-1 with TRBJ2-5; weak D call: TRBD2 (7 bases). Judging by the DNA end, TRBJ2-7 fits better; the J call may be wrong. CDR3 length equals 14 residues. Germline values: CDR1 SQVTM, CDR2 ANQGSEA. This chain's CDR3 is CSVEPVGGGYEQYF. Here the CDR3 DNA reads TGCAGCGTTGAGCCGGTAGGGGGGGGCTACGAGCAGTACTTC.

The rearrangement joins TRBV28 to TRBJ1-5; D call uncertain. V was shortened by 6 bases and J by 3 bases, with 21 bases between the two germline ends. Germline CDR1 and CDR2: MDHEN and SYDVKM. CDR3 length equals 17 residues. The DNA for the CDR3 is TGTGCCAGCAGCAAGCCCCCACGGCGAGGGTCCAATCAGCCCCAGCATTTT. As protein: CASSKPPRRGSNQPQHF.

V and J are TRBV30 and TRBJ2-7; 9 nucleotides match TRBD1. CDR3 size: 17 residues. Germline-derived CDR1 and CDR2 are GTSNPN and SVGIG (reference sequence). V shed 3 bases and J 3 bases; nucleotides not matched to a gene: 15. CDR3 coding DNA: TGTGCCTGGAGCCAACCGATCTGGGACAGGGTCTTCTACGAGCAGTACTTC. This sequence encodes CAWSQPIWDRVFYEQYF.

The chain recombines TRBV29-1 with TRBJ1-1, with a tentative D call TRBD1 (6 bases). Germline V CDR1 and CDR2: SQVTM, ANQGSEA. This CDR3 contains 10 residues. Trimming removed 5 bases at V and 11 bases at J, with 12 bases between. The CDR3 reads CSVSGTRAFF. In DNA form, the CDR3 reads TGCAGCGTTTCCGGGACAAGGGCTTTCTTT.

The V and J genes are TRBV5-1 and TRBJ2-1; D gene uncertain. V lost 4 bases and J lost 8, with 7 bases in between. This CDR3 is 11 amino acids long. In germline, CDR1 is SGHRS, CDR2 YFSETQ. In nucleotides, the CDR3 is TGCGCCAGCAGCCTGGCCGATGAGCAGTTCTTC. This sequence encodes CASSLADEQFF.

This CDR3 reads CATSRDGQGAMNTEAFF. CDR3 nucleotide sequence: TGTGCCACCAGCAGAGATGGGCAGGGGGCCATGAACACTGAAGCTTTCTTT. V usage is TRBV15 and J usage is TRBJ1-1; 8 nucleotides agree with TRBD1. Trimming removed 0 bases from V and 0 bases from J; junction bases left unmatched: 6. In germline, CDR1 is LNHNV, CDR2 YYDKDF (reference sequence). The CDR3 runs to 17 residues.

The chain carries TRBV5-4 and TRBJ2-5; the D gene could be TRBD1 or TRBD2 (6 bases each). Trimming removed 0 bases at V and 4 bases at J, with 10 bases between. Germline CDR1 is SGHNT and CDR2 is YYREEE (reference sequence). The CDR3 is 14 residues long. The CDR3 region has the DNA TGTGCCAGCAGCTTGGATGGGGGGCTAGAGACCCAGTACTTC. The encoded protein is CASSLDGGLETQYF.

The J gene is TRBJ2-3, the V gene TRBV30, with a possible D match to TRBD2 (6 bases). CDR1 and CDR2 from the germline V gene are GTSNPN and SVGIG (reference sequence). The CDR3 contains 16 residues. V was shortened by 1 base and J by 2 bases, with 16 bases between the two germline ends. CDR3 coding DNA: TGTGCCTGGAGTGGAAGGACTATTATCCCCACAGATACGCAGTATTTT. Its translation is CAWSGRTIIPTDTQYF.

This clone was found a few times. V is TRBV5-5 and J is TRBJ1-6; possible D gene TRBD1, 5 bases. The germline gives CDR1 SGHKS, CDR2 YYEKEE (reference sequence). Trimming removed 2 bases at V and 7 bases at J, with 10 bases between. The CDR3 length is 14 residues. The CDR3 reads CASSFRAENSPLHF. The CDR3 region has the DNA TGTGCCAGCAGCTTCAGGGCAGAAAATTCACCCCTCCACTTT.

J is TRBJ2-3 and V is TRBV6-5; 12 bases align to TRBD2. Trimming at V came to 2 bases and at J to 3 bases, leaving 3 bases not matched to a gene. Germline CDR1 MNHEY, CDR2 SVGAGI. CDR3 length equals 16 residues. In DNA form, the CDR3 reads TGTGCCAGCAGTTACCTAGCGGGGGGGCAGACAGATACGCAGTATTTT. As protein: CASSYLAGGQTDTQYF.

There are a few counts of this clone. The chain carries TRBV15 and TRBJ1-3, with D possibly being TRBD1 (5 bases). The CDR3 runs to 15 residues. Germline CDR1 is LNHNV and CDR2 is YYDKDF (reference sequence). V was pared by 5 bases and J by 1 base, with 12 bases between. Written as DNA, the CDR3 is TGTGCCACCAGCTTGTCAAGGGGTTCTGGAAACACCATATATTTT. Its protein product is CATSLSRGSGNTIYF.

This clone was counted once. The chain recombines TRBV5-5 with TRBJ1-1; D ambiguous. From germline, CDR1 is SGHKS and CDR2 YYEKEE (reference sequence). V was trimmed by 4 bases and J by 0 bases, leaving 16 bases between them. The CDR3 sequence is 16 residues long. The CDR3 loop reads CASSELTYRVNTEAFF. Here the CDR3 DNA reads TGTGCCAGCAGCGAACTAACTTACAGAGTGAACACTGAAGCTTTCTTT.

This clone was seen only a few times. V is TRBV10-3 and J is TRBJ1-1; D is possibly TRBD1 (5 bases). From germline, CDR1 is ENHRY and CDR2 SYGVKD. Between the trimmed V and J ends, which lost 5 bases and 1 base, there was a span of 11 bases. The CDR3 spans 14 residues. The CDR3 is CAISLDSTNTEAFF. The CDR3 DNA reads as TGTGCCATCAGTTTAGACAGTACGAACACTGAAGCTTTCTTT.

The genes are TRBV9 and TRBJ2-6, with a tentative D call TRBD1 (6 bases). The CDR3 extends over 14 amino acids. Germline V lookup: CDR1 SGDLS, CDR2 YYNGEE. Trimming shortened V by 4 bases and J by 3 bases, and 8 bases separated the two germline ends. The DNA of the CDR3 is TGTGCCAGCAGCCCAGGGGATGGGGCCAACGTCCTGACTTTC. Translation gives CASSPGDGANVLTF.

DNA for the CDR3: TGTGCCAGCAGTGAAGAGGGACTAGAATCCTACGAGCAGTACTTC. This encodes CASSEEGLESYEQYF. The gene calls are TRBV6-1 and TRBJ2-7; 8 bases agree with TRBD2. The V segment lost 1 base and the J segment 1 base; nucleotides outside the gene matches: 3. The CDR3 runs to 15 residues. Germline V gene lookup returns CDR1 MNHNS and CDR2 SASEGT.

This clone occurred once. The chain employs TRBV6-1 and TRBJ2-3; tentatively, D is TRBD2 (6 bases). Trimming shortened V by 2 bases and J by 3 bases, and 15 bases separated the two germline ends. In germline, CDR1 is MNHNS, CDR2 SASEGT. CDR3 length equals 16 residues. CDR3 sequence: CASSENVFGGTDTQYF. The CDR3 coding sequence is TGTGCCAGCAGTGAAAACGTATTCGGGGGTACAGATACGCAGTATTTT.

This clone was detected only a few times. V is TRBV9 and J is TRBJ2-3; the D gene is possibly TRBD2 (7 bases). This CDR3 region has 17 residues. Trimming removed 0 bases at V and 0 bases at J, with 14 bases between. CDR1 and CDR2 (germline): SGDLS, YYNGEE. In nucleotides, the CDR3 is TGTGCCAGCAGCGTAGAGGGCGGGGGCCTTAGCACAGATACGCAGTATTTT. This translates into CASSVEGGGLSTDTQYF.

This clone was detected a few times. The V gene is TRBV30, the J gene TRBJ2-2, with D hard to call. The CDR3 sequence is 13 residues long. Germline CDR1 and CDR2: GTSNPN and SVGIG (reference sequence). Trimming removed 4 bases from V and 3 bases from J, with 9 bases in between. CDR3 region: CAWKQGYTGELFF. DNA for the CDR3: TGTGCCTGGAAGCAAGGGTACACCGGGGAGCTGTTTTTT.

The chain combines TRBV29-1 with TRBJ2-3, with 9 bases lining up with TRBD2. This CDR3 comprises 15 residues. The junction had 7 bases not matched to a gene; V was cut back by 0 bases and J by 6 bases. Germline lookup yields CDR1 SQVTM and CDR2 ANQGSEA. This chain's CDR3 is CSVEDGRGGLDTQYF. The CDR3 DNA reads as TGCAGCGTTGAAGACGGGCGGGGGGGCCTTGATACGCAGTATTTT.

The chain uses TRBV6-5 and TRBJ1-5; unclear D gene. This CDR3 spans 14 amino acids. Per the germline V gene, CDR1 is MNHEY and CDR2 is SVGAGI. V was clipped by 5 bases and J by 2 bases, with 10 bases between them. The CDR3 bases are TGTGCCAGCAGTCCGGCCCGGGGCAATCAGCCCCAGCATTTT. This gives the protein CASSPARGNQPQHF.

The CDR3 region is CASTGTGDQPQHF. CDR3 DNA: TGTGCCAGCACCGGGACAGGGGATCAGCCCCAGCATTTT. The rearrangement uses TRBV25-1 and TRBJ1-5, with 10 bases fitting TRBD1. This CDR3 comprises 13 residues. Germline CDR1 is MGHDK and CDR2 is SYGVNS. V was pared by 7 bases and J by 5 bases, with 2 bases of the junction left unmatched.

The gene calls are TRBV4-1 and TRBJ2-5; TRBD2 matches at 10 bases. CDR3 size: 17 residues. From germline, CDR1 is MGHRA and CDR2 YSYEKL. After removal of 0 bases from V and 5 bases from J, the junction contained 9 bases not matched to a gene. The CDR3 sequence: CASSQEGSGGARETQYF. CDR3 sequence (DNA): TGCGCCAGCAGCCAAGAGGGGAGCGGGGGGGCCCGTGAGACCCAGTACTTC.

This clone was observed a few times. This chain uses TRBV5-6 with TRBJ2-3; no firm D call. Germline V gene sequence: CDR1 SGHDT, CDR2 YYEEEE. There are 12 residues in the CDR3. V shed 5 bases and J shed 2 bases, with 6 bases lying between them. CDR3: CASSPNTDTQYF. The DNA of the CDR3 is TGTGCCAGCAGTCCCAACACAGATACGCAGTATTTT.

The chain carries TRBV5-1 and TRBJ1-1, with no clear D. The germline CDR1 and CDR2 sequences are SGHRS and YFSETQ. The CDR3 extends over 13 amino acids. Trimming took 4 bases from V and 3 from J, leaving 10 bases between them. The CDR3 protein is CASSVDGHTEAFF. CDR3 in DNA: TGCGCCAGCAGCGTCGACGGACACACTGAAGCTTTCTTT.